Listed below are T cell receptor beta chains from one sample, sequenced in a study of T cell clones after liver transplantation. Some clones are missing from TCRdb's copy, which holds only in-frame ones; the method was immunoSEQ multiplex PCR. The table includes tens of thousands of clones, 83% detected once. Material: CD4+ T cells from blood, obtained at the 22-month timepoint. Receptor source: a human patient who received a liver transplant. Some T cells could come from the graft donor. Each CDR3 is given with its conserved first and last residue. Each record gives: clone size, J gene, V gene, D gene, CDR3 protein, CDR3 DNA. The D gene is left open where the match is weak. For some rows the clone size is stated as once, few or many, or as a class when expanded; others skip it.

>.|TRBJ2-3|TRBV10-3|.
CAISDSSQGSDTQYF
TGTGCCATCAGTGACTCTTCCCAGGGGTCGGATACGCAGTATTTT
>.|TRBJ2-4|TRBV15|.
CATSRDRLAKNIQYF
TGTGCCACCAGCAGAGACAGGTTAGCCAAAAACATTCAGTACTTC
>.|TRBJ2-7|TRBV19|.
CASSSRDGTTYEQYF
TGTGCCAGTAGTAGCCGGGACGGAACTACCTACGAGCAGTACTTC
>.|TRBJ2-2|TRBV7-3|TRBD1
CASSPHRQGAGELFF
TGTGCCAGCAGCCCCCATCGACAGGGAGCCGGGGAGCTGTTTTTT
>.|TRBJ2-5|TRBV7-2|.
CASSPDRRETQYF
TGTGCCAGCAGTCCAGACAGGCGGGAGACCCAGTACTTC
>few|TRBJ2-3|TRBV7-3|TRBD2
CASSPRAGGRADTQYF
TGTGCCAGCAGCCCGAGAGCGGGAGGTCGGGCAGATACGCAGTATTTT
>.|TRBJ2-1|TRBV15|.
CATSSEGTVGQFF
TGTGCCACCAGCAGCGAGGGAACTGTTGGGCAGTTCTTC
>.|TRBJ2-1|TRBV5-8|TRBD2
CASSPKGLASNEQFF
TGTGCCAGCAGCCCGAAGGGACTAGCGTCCAATGAGCAGTTCTTC
>.|TRBJ2-2|TRBV5-6|.
CASSLDNRNTGELFF
TGTGCCAGCAGCTTGGACAACCGTAACACCGGGGAGCTGTTTTTT
>.|TRBJ2-5|TRBV5-1|.
CASSPNRGGETQYF
TGCGCCAGCAGCCCGAACAGGGGAGGAGAGACCCAGTACTTC
>.|TRBJ1-1|TRBV21-1|.
CASSTRTGSLDTEAFF
TGTGCCAGCAGCACACGGACAGGGTCCCTTGACACTGAAGCTTTCTTT
>.|TRBJ1-1|TRBV6-1|.
CASRPLRDASEAFF
TGTGCCAGCAGACCCTTAAGGGACGCCTCTGAAGCTTTCTTT
>.|TRBJ2-5|TRBV18|.
CASSPLGAPPETQYF
TGTGCCAGCTCACCTTTGGGGGCCCCCCCAGAGACCCAGTACTTC
>.|TRBJ2-2|TRBV5-1|.
CASSLGLDGGELFF
TGCGCCAGCAGCTTGGGACTAGATGGCGGGGAGCTGTTTTTT
>many|TRBJ2-5|TRBV28|.
CASSAGKETQYF
TGTGCCAGCAGTGCAGGGAAAGAGACCCAGTACTTC
>.|TRBJ2-5|TRBV7-9|.
CASSSETQYF
TGTGCCAGCAGCTCGGAGACCCAGTACTTC
>.|TRBJ2-5|TRBV19|.
CASSIGLYQETQYF
TGTGCCAGTAGTATTGGACTGTACCAAGAGACCCAGTACTTC
>.|TRBJ2-5|TRBV5-1|TRBD1
CASTTDWGQKETQYF
TGCGCCAGCACGACAGACTGGGGACAGAAAGAGACCCAGTACTTC
>many|TRBJ1-1|TRBV18|.
CASSRGEGEAFF
TGTGCCAGCTCACGAGGGGAGGGTGAAGCTTTCTTT